Listed below are T cell receptor beta chains from one sample, sequenced in a study of OX40 agonist ivuxolimab in advanced cancers. Method: immunoSEQ multiplex PCR; TCRdb's copy keeps in-frame clones and lacks some. The sample consists of roughly 49,000 clones, about 76% of them appearing once. The sequenced sample was CD4+ or CD8+ T cells sorted from blood, obtained in a trial of the OX40 agonist ivuxolimab. These receptors all stem from an adult with an advanced solid tumor such as melanoma, head and neck, liver or kidney cancer. Each CDR3 is given with its conserved first and last residue. D genes are given only for firm matches. Where a row states a size, it is once, few, many or the class of an expanded clone; other rows omit it.

D: NA; J: TRBJ2-5; size: once; V: TRBV5-8; DNA: TGTGCCAGCAGCACCAGAGGAGCACAAGAGACCCAGTACTTC; CDR3: CASSTRGAQETQYF
D: TRBD2; J: TRBJ2-1; size: NA; V: TRBV2; DNA: TGTGCCAGCAGTGATGCTAGCGGGGTGATCTCCTACAATGAGCAGTTCTTC; CDR3: CASSDASGVISYNEQFF
D: TRBD1; J: TRBJ2-2; size: few; V: TRBV2; DNA: TGTGCCAGCATGGACAGGGAAGCGATCGGGGAGCTGTTTTTT; CDR3: CASMDREAIGELFF
D: NA; J: TRBJ2-3; size: NA; V: TRBV28; DNA: TGTGCCAGCGGGGACCTCGGAGATACGCAGTATTTT; CDR3: CASGDLGDTQYF
D: TRBD2; J: TRBJ2-1; size: NA; V: TRBV7-2; DNA: TGTGCCAGCAGCTTAGAGGGGGCGGGACTAGCGGACAATGAGCAGTTCTTC; CDR3: CASSLEGAGLADNEQFF
D: NA; J: TRBJ2-2; size: NA; V: TRBV27; DNA: TGTGCCAGCAGTTTATTGGGATCGGCCGGGGAGCTGTTTTTT; CDR3: CASSLLGSAGELFF
D: NA; J: TRBJ2-1; size: once; V: TRBV27; DNA: TGTGCCAGCAGTTTAGGATCCTACAATGAGCAGTTCTTC; CDR3: CASSLGSYNEQFF
D: NA; J: TRBJ1-6; size: few; V: TRBV9; DNA: TGTGCCAGCAGTTATACGGACGGTAGCTCCTATAATTCACCCCTCCACTTT; CDR3: CASSYTDGSSYNSPLHF
D: TRBD1; J: TRBJ1-2; size: NA; V: TRBV27; DNA: TGTGCCAGCAGTTTAGGGGACAGATACACCTTC; CDR3: CASSLGDRYTF
D: NA; J: TRBJ2-3; size: NA; V: TRBV19; DNA: TGTGCCAGTACTAAGACAGTGTACACAGATACGCAGTATTTT; CDR3: CASTKTVYTDTQYF
D: TRBD1; J: TRBJ1-5; size: NA; V: TRBV4-1; DNA: TGCGCCAGCAGCCCGACCACAGGGGGTGGTCAGCCCCAGCATTTT; CDR3: CASSPTTGGGQPQHF
D: NA; J: TRBJ1-1; size: NA; V: TRBV6-5; DNA: TGTGCCAGCAGTTACACGACTGGGGGGACTGAAGCTTTCTTT; CDR3: CASSYTTGGTEAFF
D: NA; J: TRBJ2-1; size: many; V: TRBV7-9; DNA: TGTGCCACCAATCCCCGGTTAGACTCCTACAATGAGCAGTTCTTC; CDR3: CATNPRLDSYNEQFF
D: NA; J: TRBJ1-1; size: NA; V: TRBV7-2; DNA: TGTGCCAGCAGCCGCGTCCTGAACACTGAAGCTTTCTTT; CDR3: CASSRVLNTEAFF
D: NA; J: TRBJ1-1; size: few; V: TRBV10-1; DNA: TGCGCCAGCAGTGAAATGGGGCACACTGAAGCTTTCTTT; CDR3: CASSEMGHTEAFF
D: NA; J: TRBJ2-1; size: once; V: TRBV7-8; DNA: TGTGCCAGCAGCCCTGGGAGGGGGACAAACAATGAGCAGTTCTTC; CDR3: CASSPGRGTNNEQFF
D: NA; J: TRBJ2-7; size: NA; V: TRBV9; DNA: TGTGCCAGCAGCGTAGAAGGTCGCGGCGGGAACTCCTACGAGCAGTACTTC; CDR3: CASSVEGRGGNSYEQYF
D: NA; J: TRBJ1-5; size: NA; V: TRBV28; DNA: TGTGCCAGCACGGGGGGTAGTCAGCCCCAGCATTTT; CDR3: CASTGGSQPQHF
D: TRBD2; J: TRBJ2-7; size: NA; V: TRBV27; DNA: TGTGCCAGCAGCGGCGGGAGGGCCAGGACCTACGAGCAGTACTTC; CDR3: CASSGGRARTYEQYF
D: NA; J: TRBJ2-6; size: once; V: TRBV19; DNA: TGTGCCAGTAGTATTCCCTACGGGAGTTACTCTGGGGCCAACGTCCTGACTTTC; CDR3: CASSIPYGSYSGANVLTF
D: NA; J: TRBJ1-1; size: NA; V: TRBV28; DNA: TGTGCCAGCAGTTTATTAACCGGGATGAACACTGAAGCTTTCTTT; CDR3: CASSLLTGMNTEAFF
D: NA; J: TRBJ2-3; size: NA; V: TRBV18; DNA: TGTGCCAGCTCACTCGGGACCGACCTCCATGTAGATACGCAGTATTTT; CDR3: CASSLGTDLHVDTQYF
D: NA; J: TRBJ2-5; size: NA; V: TRBV5-4; DNA: TGTGCCAGCAGCTTGGATGGGGATCGGCAAGAGACCCAGTACTTC; CDR3: CASSLDGDRQETQYF
D: TRBD2; J: TRBJ2-7; size: once; V: TRBV28; DNA: TGTGCCAGCAGTTTTGGGCTAGCGGGGGTTTACGAGCAGTACTTC; CDR3: CASSFGLAGVYEQYF
D: NA; J: TRBJ2-1; size: few; V: TRBV11-2; DNA: TGTGCCAGCAGCCACCACAATGAGCAGTTCTTC; CDR3: CASSHHNEQFF
D: NA; J: TRBJ1-2; size: NA; V: TRBV7-9; DNA: TGTGCCAGCAGCTTAGGGTTTGATGGCTACACCTTC; CDR3: CASSLGFDGYTF
D: NA; J: TRBJ2-6; size: NA; V: TRBV25-1; DNA: TGTGCCAGCAGTGAATTTGGGTCGACTGGGGCCAACGTCCTGACTTTC; CDR3: CASSEFGSTGANVLTF
D: NA; J: TRBJ1-1; size: few; V: TRBV5-4; DNA: TGTGCCAGCAGCCGCTGGCGGGGGACTGAAGCTTTCTTT; CDR3: CASSRWRGTEAFF
D: NA; J: TRBJ1-1; size: NA; V: TRBV19; DNA: TGTGCCAGCAGCCAGGGATTGGGCACTGAAGCTTTCTTT; CDR3: CASSQGLGTEAFF
D: TRBD1; J: TRBJ1-5; size: NA; V: TRBV27; DNA: TGTGCCAGCAGGTACAGGGGTAGCAATCAGCCCCAGCATTTT; CDR3: CASRYRGSNQPQHF
D: NA; J: TRBJ1-5; size: NA; V: TRBV6-5; DNA: TGTGCCAGCAGTTACAACGGAAATAGCAATCAGCCCCAGCATTTT; CDR3: CASSYNGNSNQPQHF
D: TRBD2; J: TRBJ2-2; size: NA; V: TRBV5-5; DNA: TGTGCCAGCAGCTTTAGCGGGTCCGCGAACACCGGGGAGCTGTTTTTT; CDR3: CASSFSGSANTGELFF
D: NA; J: TRBJ1-2; size: NA; V: TRBV5-4; DNA: TGTGCCAGCAGCCACAGGGACAACTATGGCTACACCTTC; CDR3: CASSHRDNYGYTF
D: TRBD1; J: TRBJ1-1; size: NA; V: TRBV7-9; DNA: TGTGCCAGCAGCAAAGTCCAGGGGGGCACTGAAGCTTTCTTT; CDR3: CASSKVQGGTEAFF
D: NA; J: TRBJ1-2; size: NA; V: TRBV28; DNA: TGTGCCAGCAGTTTTAAAGGGTTTGGCTATGGCTACACCTTC; CDR3: CASSFKGFGYGYTF
D: NA; J: TRBJ1-4; size: once; V: TRBV5-4; DNA: TGTGCCAGCAGCTCGGACAGTCTTAATGAAAAACTGTTTTTT; CDR3: CASSSDSLNEKLFF
D: TRBD1; J: TRBJ2-1; size: NA; V: TRBV4-1; DNA: TGCGCCAGCAGCCAAGGACAGGGTTACAATGAGCAGTTCTTC; CDR3: CASSQGQGYNEQFF
D: NA; J: TRBJ2-7; size: NA; V: TRBV7-2; DNA: TGTGCCAGCAGCTTAGAGATCGGGAGCTGGAACGAGCAGTACTTC; CDR3: CASSLEIGSWNEQYF
D: NA; J: TRBJ2-7; size: once; V: TRBV29-1; DNA: TGCAGCGCCATAGGATCCTACGAGCAGTACTTC; CDR3: CSAIGSYEQYF
D: NA; J: TRBJ2-7; size: NA; V: TRBV7-9; DNA: TGTGCCAGCAGCCATTTACCCTACGAGCAGTACTTC; CDR3: CASSHLPYEQYF
D: NA; J: TRBJ1-2; size: once; V: TRBV28; DNA: TGTGCCAGCAGTTTATCAGGGACCCTCCTCTATGGCTACACCTTC; CDR3: CASSLSGTLLYGYTF
D: TRBD2; J: TRBJ2-7; size: NA; V: TRBV7-8; DNA: TGTGCCAGCAGCTTAGAATCCCAGGCGGGAGGATCAGGGTACGAGCAGTACTTC; CDR3: CASSLESQAGGSGYEQYF
D: NA; J: TRBJ2-1; size: once; V: TRBV19; DNA: TGTGCCAGTAGTTTCCGGGACTCCCCCTACAATGAGCAGTTCTTC; CDR3: CASSFRDSPYNEQFF
D: NA; J: TRBJ1-3; size: NA; V: TRBV4-1; DNA: TGCGCCAGCAGCCAAGTACGGAACTCTGGAAACACCATATATTTT; CDR3: CASSQVRNSGNTIYF
D: TRBD1; J: TRBJ2-7; size: NA; V: TRBV15; DNA: TGTGCCACCAGCATAAGAGGGACAGGAGTGGAAGAGCAGTACTTC; CDR3: CATSIRGTGVEEQYF
D: NA; J: TRBJ1-1; size: NA; V: TRBV5-1; DNA: TGTGCCAGCAGCTTCGGGGGAGACACTGAAGCTTTCTTT; CDR3: CASSFGGDTEAFF
D: TRBD1; J: TRBJ1-4; size: NA; V: TRBV13; DNA: TGTGCCAGCAGCTCCGGACAGGGATGGACTAATGAAAAACTGTTTTTT; CDR3: CASSSGQGWTNEKLFF
D: TRBD1; J: TRBJ2-7; size: NA; V: TRBV7-8; DNA: TGTGCCAGCAGCTTATTGGGGGAAGGACAGGGCCCCTACGAGCAGTACTTC; CDR3: CASSLLGEGQGPYEQYF
D: NA; J: TRBJ1-1; size: NA; V: TRBV15; DNA: TGTGCCACCAGCAGAGGGGTTAACACTGAAGCTTTCTTT; CDR3: CATSRGVNTEAFF